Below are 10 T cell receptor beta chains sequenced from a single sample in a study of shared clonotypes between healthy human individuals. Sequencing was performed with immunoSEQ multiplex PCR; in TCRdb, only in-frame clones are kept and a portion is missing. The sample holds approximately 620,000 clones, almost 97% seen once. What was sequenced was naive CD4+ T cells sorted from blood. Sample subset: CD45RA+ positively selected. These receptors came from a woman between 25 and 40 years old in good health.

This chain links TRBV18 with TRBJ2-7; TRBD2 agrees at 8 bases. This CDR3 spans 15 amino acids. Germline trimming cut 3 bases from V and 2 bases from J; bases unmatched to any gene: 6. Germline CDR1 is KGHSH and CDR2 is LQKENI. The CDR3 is CASSPGAAGAYEQYF. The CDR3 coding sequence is TGTGCCAGCTCACCCGGCGCAGCGGGGGCCTACGAGCAGTACTTC.

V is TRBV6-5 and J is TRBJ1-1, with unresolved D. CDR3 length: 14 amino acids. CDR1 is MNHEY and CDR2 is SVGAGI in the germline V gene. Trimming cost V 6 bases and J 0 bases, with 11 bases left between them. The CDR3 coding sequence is TGTGCCAGCAGGCGATTACGTCTGAACACTGAAGCTTTCTTT. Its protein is CASRRLRLNTEAFF.

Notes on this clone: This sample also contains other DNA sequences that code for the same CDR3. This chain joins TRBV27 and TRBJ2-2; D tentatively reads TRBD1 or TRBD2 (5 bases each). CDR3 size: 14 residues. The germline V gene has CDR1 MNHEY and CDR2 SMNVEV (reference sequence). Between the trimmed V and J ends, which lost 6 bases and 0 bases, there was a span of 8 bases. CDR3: CASRGTPNTGELFF. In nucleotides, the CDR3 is TGTGCCAGCAGGGGGACGCCGAACACCGGGGAGCTGTTTTTT.

This CDR3 reads CASRFQGNTIYF. DNA for the CDR3: TGTGCCAGCAGATTTCAGGGAAACACCATATATTTT. V is TRBV28 and J is TRBJ1-3; D gene unclear. CDR1 MDHEN and CDR2 SYDVKM come from the germline V gene. CDR3 length: 12 amino acids. With 6 bases removed from V and 4 bases from J, the gap between germline ends came to 7 bases.

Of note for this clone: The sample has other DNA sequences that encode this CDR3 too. The DNA of the CDR3 is TGCGCCAGCAGCTCAGGACAGGGTAGCTCCTACGAGCAGTACTTC. Amino acid sequence: CASSSGQGSSYEQYF. The J gene is TRBJ2-7, the V gene TRBV5-1; 8 bases match TRBD1. This CDR3 is 15 amino acids long. With 3 bases clipped from V and 0 bases from J, the junction kept 5 bases outside the gene matches. From germline, CDR1 is SGHRS and CDR2 YFSETQ.

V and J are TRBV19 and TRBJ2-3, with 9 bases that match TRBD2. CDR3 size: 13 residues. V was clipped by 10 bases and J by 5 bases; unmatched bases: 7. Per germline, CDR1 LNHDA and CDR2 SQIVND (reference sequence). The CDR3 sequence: CATSKREEDTQYF. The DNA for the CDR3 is TGTGCCACATCAAAGCGGGAGGAAGATACGCAGTATTTT. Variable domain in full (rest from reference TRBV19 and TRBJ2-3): DGGITQSPKYLFRKEGQNVTLSCEQNLNHDAMYWYRQDPGQGLRLIYYSQIVNDFQKGDIAEGYSVSREKKESFPLTVTSAQKNPTAFYLCATSKREEDTQYFGPGTRLTVL.

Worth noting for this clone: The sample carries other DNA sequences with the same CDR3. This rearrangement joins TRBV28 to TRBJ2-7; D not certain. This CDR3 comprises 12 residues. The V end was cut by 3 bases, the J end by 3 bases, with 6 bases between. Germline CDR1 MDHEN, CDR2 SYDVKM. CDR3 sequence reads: CASSLGVYEQYF. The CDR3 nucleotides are TGTGCCAGCAGTTTGGGCGTCTACGAGCAGTACTTC.

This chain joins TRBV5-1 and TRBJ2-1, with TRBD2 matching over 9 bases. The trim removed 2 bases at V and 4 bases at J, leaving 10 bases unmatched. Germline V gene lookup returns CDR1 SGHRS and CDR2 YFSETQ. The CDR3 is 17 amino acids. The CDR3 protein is CASSFWASGMSYNEQFF. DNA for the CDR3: TGCGCCAGCAGCTTTTGGGCTAGCGGGATGTCATACAATGAGCAGTTCTTC.

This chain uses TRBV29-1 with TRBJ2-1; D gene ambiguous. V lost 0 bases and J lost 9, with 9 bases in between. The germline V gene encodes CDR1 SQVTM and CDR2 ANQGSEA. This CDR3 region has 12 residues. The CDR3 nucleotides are TGCAGCGTTGAAGATCAGGTGGCTGAGCAGTTCTTC. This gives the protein CSVEDQVAEQFF.

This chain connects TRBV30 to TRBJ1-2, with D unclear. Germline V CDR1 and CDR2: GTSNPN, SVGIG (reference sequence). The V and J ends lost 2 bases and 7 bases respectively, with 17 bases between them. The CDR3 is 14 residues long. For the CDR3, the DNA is TGTGCCTGGAGTCCCGCAAGGGCCGGACGTGGCTACACCTTC. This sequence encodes CAWSPARAGRGYTF.